The clone carrying this T cell receptor beta chain was seen more than once but under ten times. Generated by immunoSEQ multiplex PCR, the TCRdb table keeps only in-frame clones and is missing some. The data hold around 140,000 clones, with 87% observed a single time. Assignments of participants to cohorts depended upon their own reported clinical history. This sample was included in a study of blood T cell repertoires in COVID-19. This clonotype was obtained from a woman in her thirties or forties who had been exposed to COVID-19. The sequencing sample was made of PBMCs or T cells enriched from blood (not recorded which).

CDR3 protein: CASSEIAGGSNTGELFF. CDR3 DNA: TGTGCCAGCAGTGAGATAGCGGGGGGCTCGAACACCGGGGAGCTGTTTTTT. The chain is built from TRBV6-4 and TRBJ2-2, with 10 bases that match TRBD2. The CDR3 has 17 amino acids. With 3 bases clipped from V and 0 bases from J, the junction kept 4 bases outside the gene matches. The V gene's germline CDR1 is MRHNA and CDR2 SNTAGT.